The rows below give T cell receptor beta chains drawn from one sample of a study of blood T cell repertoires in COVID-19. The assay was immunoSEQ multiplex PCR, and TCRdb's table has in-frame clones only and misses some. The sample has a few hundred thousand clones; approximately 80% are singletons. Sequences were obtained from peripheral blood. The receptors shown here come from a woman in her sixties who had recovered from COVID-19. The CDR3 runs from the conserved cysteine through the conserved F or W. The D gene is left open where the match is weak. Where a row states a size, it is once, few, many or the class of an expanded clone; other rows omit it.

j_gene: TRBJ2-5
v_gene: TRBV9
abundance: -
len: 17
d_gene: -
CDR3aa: CASSVVGTAGLKETQYF
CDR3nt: TGTGCCAGCAGCGTAGTGGGAACTGCTGGACTAAAAGAGACCCAGTACTTC

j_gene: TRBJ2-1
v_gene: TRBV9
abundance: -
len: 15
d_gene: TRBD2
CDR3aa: CASSVGGGAYNEQFF
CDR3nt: TGTGCCAGCAGCGTAGGCGGGGGGGCCTACAATGAGCAGTTCTTC

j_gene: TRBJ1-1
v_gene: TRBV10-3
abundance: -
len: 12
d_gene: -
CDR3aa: CAIGFRVPEAFF
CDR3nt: TGTGCCATCGGATTCAGGGTCCCTGAAGCTTTCTTT

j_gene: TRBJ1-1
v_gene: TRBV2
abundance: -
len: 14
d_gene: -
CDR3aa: CASSEGGQGTEAFF
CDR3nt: TGTGCCAGCAGTGAAGGCGGCCAGGGCACTGAAGCTTTCTTT

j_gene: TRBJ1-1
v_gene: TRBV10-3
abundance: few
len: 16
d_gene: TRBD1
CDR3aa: CAISPRGTGRFTEAFF
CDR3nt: TGTGCCATCAGTCCACGGGGGACAGGGCGTTTCACTGAAGCTTTCTTT

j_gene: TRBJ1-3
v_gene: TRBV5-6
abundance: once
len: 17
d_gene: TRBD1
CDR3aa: CASSTGTGGTSGNTIYF
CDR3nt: TGTGCCAGCAGCACCGGGACAGGGGGGACTTCTGGAAACACCATATATTTT

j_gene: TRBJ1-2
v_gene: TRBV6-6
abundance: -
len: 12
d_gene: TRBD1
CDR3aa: CASGQGTYGYTF
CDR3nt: TGTGCCAGCGGACAGGGGACGTATGGCTACACCTTC

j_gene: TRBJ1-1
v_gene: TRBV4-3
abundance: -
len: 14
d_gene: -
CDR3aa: CASSQEPQATEAFF
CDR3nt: TGCGCCAGCAGCCAAGAACCTCAGGCCACTGAAGCTTTCTTT

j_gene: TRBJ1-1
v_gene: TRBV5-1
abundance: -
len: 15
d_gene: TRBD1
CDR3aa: CASRWDSNMNTEAFF
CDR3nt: TGCGCCAGCAGATGGGACAGTAATATGAACACTGAAGCTTTCTTT

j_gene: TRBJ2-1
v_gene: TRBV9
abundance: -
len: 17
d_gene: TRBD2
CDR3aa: CASSVEERGLSYNEQFF
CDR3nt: TGTGCCAGCAGCGTAGAAGAGCGGGGCCTCTCCTACAATGAGCAGTTCTTC

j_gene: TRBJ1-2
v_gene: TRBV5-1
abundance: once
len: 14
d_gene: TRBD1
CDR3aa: CASSLDRGPHGYTF
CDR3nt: TGCGCCAGCAGCTTAGACAGGGGCCCTCATGGCTACACCTTC

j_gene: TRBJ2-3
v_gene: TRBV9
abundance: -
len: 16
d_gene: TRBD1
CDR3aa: CASSSGTGSSTDTQYF
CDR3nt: TGTGCCAGCAGCTCAGGGACAGGGTCAAGCACAGATACGCAGTATTTT

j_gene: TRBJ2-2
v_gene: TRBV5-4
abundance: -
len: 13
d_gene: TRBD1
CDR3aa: CASSLDRGGELFF
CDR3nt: TGTGCCAGCAGCTTGGACAGGGGCGGGGAGCTGTTTTTT

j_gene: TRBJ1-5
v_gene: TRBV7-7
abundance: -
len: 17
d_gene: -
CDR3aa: CASSLQRSAGTCQPQHF
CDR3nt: TGTGCTAGCAGCTTACAGCGCTCGGCAGGGACTTGTCAGCCCCAGCATTTT

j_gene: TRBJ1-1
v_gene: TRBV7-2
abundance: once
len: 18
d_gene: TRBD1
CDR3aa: CASSTGRTGGVWGAEAFF
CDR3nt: TGTGCCAGCAGCACCGGTCGGACAGGGGGCGTCTGGGGCGCTGAAGCTTTCTTT

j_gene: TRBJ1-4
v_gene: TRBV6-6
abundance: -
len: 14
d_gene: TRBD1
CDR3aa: CASTRGQGGEKLFF
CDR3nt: TGTGCCAGCACCCGGGGACAGGGAGGCGAAAAACTGTTTTTT

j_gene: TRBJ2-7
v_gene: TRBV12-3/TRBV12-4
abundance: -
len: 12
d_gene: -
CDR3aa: CASSYRRYEQYF
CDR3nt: TGTGCCAGCAGCTACCGGAGATACGAGCAGTACTTC

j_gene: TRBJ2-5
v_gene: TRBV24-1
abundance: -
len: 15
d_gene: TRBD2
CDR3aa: CATSDPAGDQETQYF
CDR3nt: TGTGCCACCAGTGACCCGGCGGGGGATCAAGAGACCCAGTACTTC

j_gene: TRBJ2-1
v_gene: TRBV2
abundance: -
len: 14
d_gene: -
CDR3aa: CASSERSGKDEQFF
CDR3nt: TGTGCCAGCAGTGAAAGGTCAGGGAAGGATGAGCAGTTCTTC

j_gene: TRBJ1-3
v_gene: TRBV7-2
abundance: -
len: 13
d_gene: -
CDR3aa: CASSLVIGNTIYF
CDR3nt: TGTGCCAGCAGCTTAGTAATAGGAAACACCATATATTTT

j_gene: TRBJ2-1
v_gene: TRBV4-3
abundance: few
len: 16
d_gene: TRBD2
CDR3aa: CASSQVRGTTYNEQFF
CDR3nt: TGCGCCAGCAGCCAAGTGCGGGGGACTACTTACAATGAGCAGTTCTTC

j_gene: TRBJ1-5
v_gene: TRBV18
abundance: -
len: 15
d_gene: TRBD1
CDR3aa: CASSPRQGVSQPQHF
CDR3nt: TGTGCCAGCTCACCACGACAGGGAGTGTCTCAGCCCCAGCATTTT

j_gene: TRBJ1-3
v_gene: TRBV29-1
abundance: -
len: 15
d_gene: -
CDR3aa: CSVGVGLSSGNTIYF
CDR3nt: TGCAGCGTTGGGGTGGGGCTCAGCTCTGGAAACACCATATATTTT

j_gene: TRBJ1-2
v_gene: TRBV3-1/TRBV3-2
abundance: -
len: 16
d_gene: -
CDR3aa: CASSQDRGRSDYGYTF
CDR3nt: TGTGCCAGCAGCCAAGACAGGGGTCGGTCCGACTATGGCTACACCTTC

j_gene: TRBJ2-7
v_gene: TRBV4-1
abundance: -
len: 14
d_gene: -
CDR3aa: CASSQEGGYYEQYF
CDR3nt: TGCGCCAGCAGCCAGGAAGGGGGTTACTACGAGCAGTACTTC

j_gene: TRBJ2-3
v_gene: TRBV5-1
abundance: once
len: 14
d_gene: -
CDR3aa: CASSLVSLTDTQYF
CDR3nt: TGCGCCAGCAGCTTGGTTAGCCTCACAGATACGCAGTATTTT

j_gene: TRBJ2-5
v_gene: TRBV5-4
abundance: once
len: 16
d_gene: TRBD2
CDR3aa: CASSLGTSGGTETQYF
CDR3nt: TGTGCCAGCAGCCTGGGGACTAGCGGGGGAACAGAGACCCAGTACTTC

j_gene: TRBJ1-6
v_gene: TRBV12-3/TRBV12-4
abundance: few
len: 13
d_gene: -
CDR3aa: CASSPMRNSPLHF
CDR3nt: TGTGCCAGCAGCCCAATGCGTAATTCACCCCTCCACTTT

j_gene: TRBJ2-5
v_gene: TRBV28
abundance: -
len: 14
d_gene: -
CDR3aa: CASSLRVVQETQYF
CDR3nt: TGTGCCAGCAGTCTCAGGGTAGTCCAGGAGACCCAGTACTTC

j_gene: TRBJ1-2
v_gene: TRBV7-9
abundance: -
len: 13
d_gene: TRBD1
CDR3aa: CASSDRTGYGYTF
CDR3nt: TGTGCCAGCAGCGATCGGACAGGCTATGGCTACACCTTC

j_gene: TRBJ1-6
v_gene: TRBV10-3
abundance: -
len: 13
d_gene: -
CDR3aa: CAISEGATSPLHF
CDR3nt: TGTGCCATCAGTGAGGGGGCGACTTCACCCCTCCACTTT

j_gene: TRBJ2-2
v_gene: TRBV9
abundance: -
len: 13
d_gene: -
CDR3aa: CASTQRTGGELFF
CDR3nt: TGTGCCAGCACGCAACGCACGGGCGGGGAGCTGTTTTTT